One sample yielded the 22 T cell receptor beta chains listed below, sequenced in a study of blood T cell repertoires in COVID-19. Clones were sequenced by immunoSEQ multiplex PCR, and TCRdb holds only the in-frame ones, with some missing. Here the sample spans some 260,000 clones, around 90% being singletons. The source material was peripheral blood. The receptors come from a man aged 18 to 35 with active or convalescent COVID-19.

CDR3 coding DNA: TGTGCCAGCAGGTCGTATAACTATGGCTACACCTTC. It is translated as CASRSYNYGYTF. The chain joins TRBV27 to TRBJ1-2; D unclear. V was trimmed by 6 bases and J by 1 base, leaving 6 bases between them. From germline, CDR1 is MNHEY and CDR2 SMNVEV (reference sequence). The CDR3 runs 12 residues.

J is TRBJ2-5 and V is TRBV10-1, with 7 bases lining up with TRBD2. Per germline, CDR1 WNHNN and CDR2 SYGVQD (reference sequence). The CDR3 is 15 amino acids. Trimming cost V 0 bases and J 5 bases; bases outside gene matches: 6. The CDR3 DNA reads TGCGCCAGCAGTGAGTCTACGGGGGGAAGGGAGACCCAGTACTTC. Translating gives CASSESTGGRETQYF.

The V call is TRBV29-1, the J call TRBJ2-1, with 9 bases aligning to TRBD1. Trimming cost V 7 bases and J 8 bases; bases outside gene matches: 15. This CDR3 comprises 15 residues. Germline lookup yields CDR1 SQVTM and CDR2 ANQGSEA. CDR3 coding DNA: TGCAGCGCCGTAAGACGACAGGGGGGGTACGATGAGCAGTTCTTC. It specifies CSAVRRQGGYDEQFF.

The V call is TRBV24-1, the J call TRBJ1-4; 10 nucleotides line up with TRBD1. The length of the CDR3 is 17 residues. With V trimmed by 4 bases and J by 3 bases, 7 bases remained unmatched. Germline-derived CDR1 and CDR2 are KGHDR and SFDVKD. The CDR3 DNA sequence: TGTGCCACCAGTGACAACGGGACAGGGGCGTCTAATGAAAAACTGTTTTTT. This codes for CATSDNGTGASNEKLFF.

This clone is a singleton in its sample. The V and J genes are TRBV6-5 and TRBJ2-1; TRBD2 agrees at 11 bases. With V trimmed by 10 bases and J by 3 bases, 5 bases remained unmatched. There are 14 residues in the CDR3. CDR1 and CDR2 (germline): MNHEY, SVGAGI. The CDR3 sequence is CATETSGNYNEQFF. The CDR3 DNA reads TGTGCCACCGAGACTAGCGGGAACTACAATGAGCAGTTCTTC.

This clone was observed once. This chain links TRBV27 with TRBJ2-5; tentative D call: TRBD2 (5 bases). This CDR3 spans 15 amino acids. Germline assignment: CDR1 MNHEY and CDR2 SMNVEV (reference sequence). V was shortened by 1 base and J by 3 bases, with 12 bases between the two germline ends. The CDR3 loop reads CASSLLGGGEETQYF. CDR3 coding DNA: TGTGCCAGCAGTTTATTAGGAGGAGGAGAAGAGACCCAGTACTTC.

This chain links TRBV30 with TRBJ1-2; no reliable D call. Looked up from germline, CDR1 is GTSNPN and CDR2 is SVGIG (reference sequence). This CDR3 region has 15 residues. V lost 2 bases, J lost 6 bases, and 19 bases lay in between. In DNA, the CDR3 is TGTGCCTGGAGTTCCGCCGGGAGGGCTGAGAATGGCTACACCTTC. Protein: CAWSSAGRAENGYTF.

The CDR3 DNA reads TGTGCCAGCAGCTATACAGAATTCAATCAGCCCCAGCATTTT. Its protein is CASSYTEFNQPQHF. The chain has TRBV28 and TRBJ1-5, with no clear D. V was clipped by 6 bases and J by 3 bases, with 12 bases between them. The germline V gene encodes CDR1 MDHEN and CDR2 SYDVKM. CDR3 length: 14 residues.

The J gene is TRBJ1-1, the V gene TRBV7-9; D unresolved. The V end lost 1 base, the J end lost 10 bases, and 7 bases lay between the germline ends. The CDR3 contains 11 residues. Looked up from germline, CDR1 is SEHNR and CDR2 is FQNEAQ (reference sequence). The CDR3 is CASSLERAAFF. Here the CDR3 DNA reads TGTGCCAGCAGCTTAGAACGCGCAGCTTTCTTT. The whole variable domain, remainder taken from reference TRBV7-9 and TRBJ1-1, is DTGVSQNPRHKITKRGQNVTFRCDPISEHNRLYWYRQTLGQGPEFLTYFQNEAQLEKSRLLSDRFSAERPKGSFSTLEIQRTEQGDSAMYLCASSLERAAFFGQGTRLTVV.

The CDR3 sequence is CASSTDRGNYGYTF. DNA for the CDR3: TGTGCCAGCTCAACGGACAGGGGTAACTATGGCTACACCTTC. V gene TRBV18 combines with J gene TRBJ1-2, with 9 bases identical to TRBD1. Germline-derived CDR1 and CDR2 are KGHSH and LQKENI. Trimming took 5 bases from V and 1 from J; bases not matched to a gene: 2. This CDR3 spans 14 amino acids.

The chain has TRBV4-3 and TRBJ1-2, with 8 bases matching TRBD1. Trimming at V came to 5 bases and at J to 0 bases, leaving 5 bases not matched to a gene. CDR1 and CDR2 from the germline V gene are LGHNA and YSLEER. There are 15 residues in the CDR3. The CDR3 DNA reads TGCGCCAGCAGCAACCAGACAGGGGCTAACTATGGCTACACCTTC. Its translation: CASSNQTGANYGYTF.

This clone appeared a single time. This chain uses TRBV18 with TRBJ2-3; no definite D call. The CDR3 has 13 amino acids. Germline-derived CDR1 and CDR2 are KGHSH and LQKENI. The V and J ends lost 6 bases and 0 bases respectively, with 7 bases between them. The DNA of the CDR3 is TGTGCCAGCTCTTCATTGAGCACAGATACGCAGTATTTT. It yields the protein CASSSLSTDTQYF.

This clone was recorded only once. The V gene is TRBV27, the J gene TRBJ2-3; D is undetermined. Germline CDR1 reads MNHEY; CDR2 reads SMNVEV (reference sequence). V lost 5 bases to trimming and J lost 1 base, with 7 bases between them. The CDR3 is made up of 13 amino acids. In DNA form, the CDR3 reads TGTGCCAGCAGTCCCCCAGGCACAGATACGCAGTATTTT. Translating gives CASSPPGTDTQYF.

The chain links TRBV25-1 to TRBJ1-2; D unclear. The CDR3 runs 12 residues. Germline-derived CDR1 and CDR2 are MGHDK and SYGVNS. Trimming cost V 8 bases and J 8 bases, with 15 bases left between them. The chain's CDR3 is CASSVVGRGYTF. The DNA of the CDR3 is TGTGCCAGCTCGGTGGTGGGCAGAGGCTACACCTTC.

The chain is built from TRBV3-1 (or the pseudogene TRBV3-2) and TRBJ1-2, with D possibly matching TRBD1 (6 bases). Trimming took 4 bases from V and 4 from J, leaving 13 bases between them. The CDR3 extends over 14 amino acids. The germline V gene encodes CDR1 LGHDT and CDR2 YNNKEL (reference sequence). CDR3 loop: CASSLTGHLYGYTF. The CDR3 DNA follows: TGTGCCAGCAGCCTCACGGGACACCTCTATGGCTACACCTTC.

The chain carries TRBV2 and TRBJ2-3; 10 bases are shared with TRBD2. This CDR3 region has 19 residues. J gave up 3 bases and V 6 bases, and 18 bases lay outside the gene matches. Germline V CDR1 and CDR2: SNHLY, FYNNEI. CDR3: CASRAVMGVLAGGTDTQYF. CDR3 DNA sequence: TGTGCCAGCAGAGCCGTTATGGGTGTATTAGCGGGGGGTACAGATACGCAGTATTTT. Full variable domain (outside the CDR3, taken from reference TRBV2 and TRBJ2-3): EPEVTQTPSHQVTQMGQEVILRCVPISNHLYFYWYRQILGQKVEFLVSFYNNEISEKSEIFDDQFSVERPDGSNFTLKIRSTKLEDSAMYFCASRAVMGVLAGGTDTQYFGPGTRLTVL.

The chain uses TRBV6-5 and TRBJ1-2; a possible D gene is TRBD1 (5 bases). CDR3 length: 16 residues. V was pared by 0 bases and J by 1 base, with 12 bases between. Germline V gene lookup returns CDR1 MNHEY and CDR2 SVGAGI. CDR3 in amino acids: CASSYSNWGDNYGYTF. The CDR3 coding sequence is TGTGCCAGCAGTTACTCGAACTGGGGGGATAACTATGGCTACACCTTC.

A word on this clone: One junction end does not reproduce the germline sequence, and a read error may be involved. The chain employs TRBV11-3 and TRBJ2-1; possible D gene TRBD2, 7 bases. The CDR3 extends over 15 amino acids. From germline, CDR1 is SGHNT and CDR2 YENEEA. In DNA form, the CDR3 reads TGTGCCAGCAGCCTAGAGGGGGGGGGCCCTAATGAGCAGTTCTTC. Amino acid sequence: CASSLEGGGPNEQFF.

The chain recombines TRBV11-1 with TRBJ2-1, with D possibly being TRBD2 (6 bases). The V and J ends lost 5 bases and 6 bases respectively, with 17 bases between them. The CDR3 totals 15 residues. Germline assignment: CDR1 SGHAT and CDR2 FQDESV (reference sequence). The CDR3, as DNA: TGTGCCAGCAGCCCACGACTAGTGCAAGGCAATGAGCAGTTCTTC. It specifies CASSPRLVQGNEQFF. Complete variable domain (other parts from reference TRBV11-1 and TRBJ2-1): EAEVAQSPRYKITEKSQAVAFWCDPISGHATLYWYRQILGQGPELLVQFQDESVVDDSQLPKDRFSAERLKGVDSTLKIQPAELGDSAMYLCASSPRLVQGNEQFFGPGTRLTVL.

The V gene is TRBV4-3, the J gene TRBJ2-4; tentative D call: TRBD1 (5 bases). With 0 bases removed from V and 8 bases from J, the gap between germline ends came to 8 bases. CDR1 is LGHNA and CDR2 is YSLEER in the germline V gene. This CDR3 is built from 13 residues. The CDR3 spells CASSQDRVDIQYF. As DNA, the CDR3 is TGCGCCAGCAGCCAAGACAGGGTAGACATTCAGTACTTC.

The chain couples TRBV6-5 to TRBJ1-1, with D possibly matching TRBD1 (6 bases). The germline V gene encodes CDR1 MNHEY and CDR2 SVGAGI. The CDR3 is 15 amino acids. V was trimmed by 6 bases and J by 2 bases, leaving 16 bases between them. CDR3 loop: CASRIRDTLNTEAFF. In DNA form, the CDR3 reads TGTGCCAGCAGGATACGGGACACCCTTAACACTGAAGCTTTCTTT.

This chain connects TRBV29-1 to TRBJ1-4; D is ambiguous. Germline CDR1 is SQVTM and CDR2 is ANQGSEA. V lost 7 bases and J 0 bases, leaving 9 bases between the germline ends. The CDR3 consists of 13 residues. The CDR3 DNA is TGCAGCGCCCGGTCTGCAACTAATGAAAAACTGTTTTTT. It encodes CSARSATNEKLFF.